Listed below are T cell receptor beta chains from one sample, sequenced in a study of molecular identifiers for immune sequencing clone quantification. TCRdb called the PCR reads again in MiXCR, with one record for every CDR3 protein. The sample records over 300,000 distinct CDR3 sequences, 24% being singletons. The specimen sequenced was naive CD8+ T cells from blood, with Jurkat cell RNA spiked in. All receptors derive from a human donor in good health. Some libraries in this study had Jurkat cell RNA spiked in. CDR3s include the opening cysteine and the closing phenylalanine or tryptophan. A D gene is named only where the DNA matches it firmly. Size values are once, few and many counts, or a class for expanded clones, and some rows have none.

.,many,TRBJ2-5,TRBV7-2,CASSLWTEETQYF,TGTGCCAGCAGCTTATGGACCGAAGAGACCCAGTACTTC
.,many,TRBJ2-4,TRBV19,CASSIDLFSVDIQYF,TGTGCCAGTAGTATAGACTTGTTCTCCGTCGACATTCAGTACTTC
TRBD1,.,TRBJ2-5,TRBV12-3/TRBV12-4,CASSRTGAGTQYF,TGTGCCAGCAGCCGGACAGGCGCCGGGACCCAGTACTTC
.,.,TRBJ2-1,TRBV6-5,CASTPSSSGGNGQFF,TGTGCCAGCACTCCAAGCTCTTCGGGCGGCAATGGGCAGTTCTTC
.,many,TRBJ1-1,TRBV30,CAWSEWTEAFF,TGTGCCTGGAGTGAATGGACTGAAGCTTTCTTT
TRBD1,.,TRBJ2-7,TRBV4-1,CASSEYRDSSYKQYF,TGCGCCAGCAGCGAGTACCGGGACAGCTCCTACAAGCAGTACTTC
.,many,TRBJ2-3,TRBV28,CASSLPSAADTQYF,TGTGCCAGCAGTTTACCCTCCGCGGCGGATACGCAGTATTTT
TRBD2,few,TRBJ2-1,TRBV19,CASSIGGTSAFVEQFF,TGTGCCAGTAGTATAGGAGGGACTAGCGCGTTCGTGGAGCAGTTCTTC
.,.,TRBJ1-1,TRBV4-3,CASSQAQNAEAFF,TGCGCCAGCAGCCAAGCCCAGAACGCTGAAGCTTTCTTT
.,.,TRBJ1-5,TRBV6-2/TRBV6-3,CASSYSSRNQHF,TGTGCCAGCAGTTACTCGAGTCGAAACCAGCATTTT
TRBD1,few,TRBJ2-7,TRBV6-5,CASSYSRQGNTYEQYF,TGTGCCAGCAGTTATTCAAGACAGGGGAACACCTACGAGCAGTACTTC
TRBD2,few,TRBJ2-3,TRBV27,CASSPETSGIGDTQYF,TGTGCCAGCAGTCCCGAGACTAGCGGGATAGGAGATACGCAGTATTTT
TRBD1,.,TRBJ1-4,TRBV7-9,CASSNRDRGIANEKLFF,TGTGCCAGCAGCAACCGGGACAGGGGGATCGCGAATGAAAAACTGTTTTTT
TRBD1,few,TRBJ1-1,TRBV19,CASSMTGGYTEAFF,TGTGCCAGTAGTATGACAGGGGGCTACACTGAAGCTTTCTTT
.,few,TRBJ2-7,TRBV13,CASSLLAARYEQYF,TGTGCCAGCAGCTTATTGGCCGCCCGCTACGAGCAGTACTTC
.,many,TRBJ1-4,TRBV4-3,CASSQTRGPNEKLFF,TGCGCCAGCAGCCAGACCAGGGGTCCTAATGAAAAACTGTTTTTT
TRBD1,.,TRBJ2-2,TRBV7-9,CASSTGGGGPGELFF,TGTGCCAGCAGCACAGGGGGAGGCGGCCCCGGGGAGCTGTTTTTT
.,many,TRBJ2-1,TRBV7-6,CASSLADRQVQFF,TGTGCCAGCAGCTTAGCGGACCGCCAGGTGCAGTTCTTC
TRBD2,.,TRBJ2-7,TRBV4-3,CASSQDSLAGGRYEQYF,TGCGCCAGCAGCCAAGATTCACTAGCGGGAGGACGGTACGAGCAGTACTTC
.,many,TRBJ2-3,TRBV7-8,CASRSDYTDTQYF,TGTGCCAGCAGATCGGACTACACAGATACGCAGTATTTT
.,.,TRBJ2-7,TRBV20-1,CSARDRDRQWGSYEQYF,TGCAGTGCTAGAGACCGAGACCGTCAGTGGGGTTCGTACGAGCAGTACTTC
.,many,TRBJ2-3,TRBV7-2,CASSPSPAGTLTDTQYF,TGTGCCAGCAGCCCCAGTCCCGCGGGGACGCTCACAGATACGCAGTATTTT
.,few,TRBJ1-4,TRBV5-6,CASSLGPSTGSNEKLFF,TGTGCCAGCAGCTTGGGCCCCTCGACAGGATCTAATGAAAAACTGTTTTTT
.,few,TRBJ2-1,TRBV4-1,CASSQHSGSSVNEQFF,TGCGCCAGCAGCCAACACTCCGGGAGCTCAGTGAATGAGCAGTTCTTC
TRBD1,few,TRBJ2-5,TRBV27,CASSTRQGEETQYF,TGTGCCAGCAGTACTCGACAGGGGGAAGAGACCCAGTACTTC
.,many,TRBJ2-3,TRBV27,CASRSGAGYTDTQYF,TGTGCCAGCAGGTCAGGGGCGGGATACACAGATACGCAGTATTTT
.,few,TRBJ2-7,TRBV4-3,CASSQDFTGYEQYF,TGCGCCAGCAGCCAAGATTTCACAGGGTACGAGCAGTACTTC
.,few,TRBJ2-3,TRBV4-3,CASSREPGPRRADTQYF,TGCGCCAGCAGCCGGGAGCCGGGACCCCGCCGGGCAGATACGCAGTATTTT
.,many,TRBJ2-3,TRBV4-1,CASSQDSVGLTDTQYF,TGCGCCAGCAGCCAAGATAGCGTCGGCCTCACAGATACGCAGTATTTT
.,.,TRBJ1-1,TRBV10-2,CASRAISVTPWTEAFF,TGCGCCAGCAGGGCAATTTCCGTGACCCCCTGGACTGAAGCTTTCTTT
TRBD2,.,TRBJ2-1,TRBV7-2,CASSSGLAGGYEQFF,TGTGCCAGCAGCTCCGGACTAGCGGGAGGCTATGAGCAGTTCTTC
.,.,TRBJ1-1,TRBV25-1,CASSHGVTEAFF,TGTGCCAGCAGTCATGGGGTCACTGAAGCTTTCTTT
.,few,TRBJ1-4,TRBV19,CASSIFVAGANEKLFF,TGTGCCAGTAGTATATTCGTAGCTGGAGCTAATGAAAAACTGTTTTTT
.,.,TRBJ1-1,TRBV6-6,CASSYGVIGAFF,TGTGCCAGCAGTTACGGGGTAATTGGAGCTTTCTTT
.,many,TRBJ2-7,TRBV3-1,CASSQQVAYEQYF,TGTGCCAGCAGCCAACAAGTGGCATACGAGCAGTACTTC
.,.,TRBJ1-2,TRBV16,CASSQTPTDYGYTF,TGTGCCAGCAGCCAAACACCGACCGACTATGGCTACACCTTC
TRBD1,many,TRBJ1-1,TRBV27,CASKPTGLSEAFF,TGTGCCAGCAAACCGACAGGGCTCTCTGAAGCTTTCTTT
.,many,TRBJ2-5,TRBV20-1,CSARVTLQTQYF,TGCAGTGCTAGAGTAACGTTGCAGACCCAGTACTTC
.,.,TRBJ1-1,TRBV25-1,CASSEYGQAYTEAFF,TGTGCCAGCAGTGAATATGGGCAGGCGTACACTGAAGCTTTCTTT
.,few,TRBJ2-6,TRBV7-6,CASSLLRVDYSSGANVLTF,TGTGCCAGCAGCCTCCTGAGGGTAGACTACAGCTCTGGGGCCAACGTCCTGACTTTC
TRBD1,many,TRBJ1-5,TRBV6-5,CASSAGTGVRNQPQHF,TGTGCCAGCAGCGCCGGGACAGGTGTGCGAAATCAGCCCCAGCATTTT
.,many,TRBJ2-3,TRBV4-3,CASSQVEGRGDTQYF,TGCGCCAGCAGCCAAGTGGAGGGCCGGGGAGATACGCAGTATTTT
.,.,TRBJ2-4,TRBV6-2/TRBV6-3,CASTEGGGGAKNIQYF,TGTGCCAGCACCGAGGGCGGTGGCGGGGCCAAAAACATTCAGTACTTC
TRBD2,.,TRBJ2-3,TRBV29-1,CSGGIVLAGSSTDTQYF,TGCAGCGGAGGAATAGTTCTAGCGGGATCTAGCACAGATACGCAGTATTTT
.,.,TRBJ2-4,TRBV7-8,CASSLASPPSKNIQYF,TGTGCCAGCAGCTTAGCTAGCCCCCCCTCCAAAAACATTCAGTACTTC
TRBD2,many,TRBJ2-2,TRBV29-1,CSVRGDPAGVNTGELFF,TGCAGCGTCCGAGGGGATCCAGCGGGAGTGAACACCGGGGAGCTGTTTTTT
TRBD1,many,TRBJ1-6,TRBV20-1,CSATQGLGSPLHF,TGCAGTGCTACACAGGGGCTTGGTTCACCCCTCCACTTT
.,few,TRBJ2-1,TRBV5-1,CASSLNGGQNNEQFF,TGCGCCAGCAGCTTGAACGGGGGGCAAAACAATGAGCAGTTCTTC